This TCR beta chain was documented in a study of technical replicates of blood from several donors. This clone was seen only once. Sequencing used immunoSEQ multiplex PCR; TCRdb keeps in-frame clones, though not all of them. Of approximately 78,000 clones listed, just under 95% are singletons. The sequence was collected from a human donor in good health. The sequenced sample consisted of T cells isolated from PBMCs.

CDR3 in DNA: TGCGCCAGCAGCCCTCTAGCCGGGGAGCTGTTTTTT. It encodes CASSPLAGELFF. The chain carries TRBV5-1 and TRBJ2-2; D remains ambiguous. CDR3 length equals 12 residues. CDR1 is SGHRS and CDR2 is YFSETQ in the germline V gene. Trimming took off 4 bases at V and 6 bases at J, with 7 bases between the two ends.